This is a list of T cell receptor beta chains from one sample in a study of CD4 T cells in relation to SARS-CoV-2 and coronaviruses. These receptors lack a known antigen. Method: immunoSEQ multiplex PCR; TCRdb's copy keeps in-frame clones and lacks some. The table includes over 15,000 clones, 82% detected once. Sample: CD4+ T cells from PBMCs, cultured in vitro. All receptors derive from a human donor in good health. Each CDR3 is given without its conserved first and last residue. Clone size is stated in some rows and not others, as once, few, many or a class when expanded.

j_call | v_call | clone_size | cdr3_aa
TRBJ2-1 | TRBV18 | . | ASSPGTGSNEQF
TRBJ1-5 | TRBV7-9 | . | ASSLQAGGPQH
TRBJ2-7 | TRBV7-2 | . | ASSLVGAGQGAAEQY
TRBJ1-5 | TRBV12-5 | . | ASGPTGQGGNQPQH
TRBJ2-2 | TRBV29-1 | . | SVEVRGLTGELF
TRBJ2-1 | TRBV5-4 | . | ASSLRLAGNSYNEQF
TRBJ2-3 | TRBV2 | . | ASSLTRYTSTDTQY
TRBJ1-1 | TRBV25-1 | . | ASRRPRGTEAF
TRBJ1-1 | TRBV5-4 | . | ASSPAVNTEAF
TRBJ2-7 | TRBV7-9 | . | ASSQDREGEQY
TRBJ2-2 | TRBV7-2 | few | ASSLSTGATGELF
TRBJ1-2 | TRBV27 | once | ASSRGHGYT
TRBJ1-4 | TRBV18 | . | ASRSTDPNEKLF
TRBJ2-3 | TRBV19 | . | ASSIRGIAGFTDTQY
TRBJ2-2 | TRBV11-2 | . | ASSRLGQVNTGELF
TRBJ2-5 | TRBV19 | . | ATEKPGPSETQY
TRBJ1-2 | TRBV7-9 | . | ASSLARTGMNYGYT
TRBJ1-1 | TRBV29-1 | . | SVAGSLNTEAF
TRBJ1-2 | TRBV6-2/TRBV6-3 | . | ASSLVSDGYT
TRBJ2-1 | TRBV7-7 | . | ASSLRRGGEQF
TRBJ2-2 | TRBV9 | . | ASSTSLPSGRAVNTGELF
TRBJ2-7 | TRBV9 | . | ASSSGGVPYEQY
TRBJ1-1 | TRBV4-3 | . | ASSQDSLGNMGNTEAF
TRBJ2-6 | TRBV6-5 | . | ASRGGLAEANVLT
TRBJ1-6 | TRBV11-2 | . | ASSPTSAGFVNSPLH
TRBJ2-1 | TRBV5-4 | . | ASSQDRESYNEQF
TRBJ1-3 | TRBV5-1 | . | ASSLPESGGNTIY
TRBJ2-1 | TRBV7-2 | . | ASSTGLHEQF
TRBJ2-7 | TRBV7-2 | . | ASSLGSRGIDEQY